Listed below are T cell receptor beta chains from one sample, sequenced in a study of OX40 agonist ivuxolimab in advanced cancers. Only in-frame clones appear in the TCRdb table, and some are missing; sequencing was by immunoSEQ multiplex PCR. The table lists roughly 8,600 clones, 75% to 85% of them singletons. The source was CD4+ or CD8+ T cells sorted from blood, collected in a trial of the OX40 agonist ivuxolimab. Receptors were obtained from an adult with an advanced solid tumor such as melanoma, head and neck, liver or kidney cancer. CDR3s include the opening cysteine and the closing phenylalanine or tryptophan. D genes are given only for firm matches. The size of a clone is reported for some rows only, either as once, few or many, or as a class for expanded clones.

V gene: TRBV7-2; D gene: -; clone size: -; J gene: TRBJ1-2; CDR3 DNA: TGTGCCAGCAGCTCCGTTGGGGGCGCGGGCTATGGCTACACCTTC; CDR3 protein: CASSSVGGAGYGYTF
V gene: TRBV2; D gene: TRBD2; clone size: few; J gene: TRBJ2-1; CDR3 DNA: TGTGCCAGCAGATCCACGGGACTAGCGGCCTACAATGAGCAGTTCTTC; CDR3 protein: CASRSTGLAAYNEQFF
V gene: TRBV7-2; D gene: -; clone size: -; J gene: TRBJ1-5; CDR3 DNA: TGTGCCAGCAGCCCGGGGGGTTATCAGCCCCAGCATTTT; CDR3 protein: CASSPGGYQPQHF
V gene: TRBV4-2; D gene: TRBD1; clone size: -; J gene: TRBJ2-7; CDR3 DNA: TGTGCCAGCAGCGACCGGGACAGGGGTTTCGAGCAGTACTTC; CDR3 protein: CASSDRDRGFEQYF
V gene: TRBV7-9; D gene: TRBD1; clone size: once; J gene: TRBJ2-7; CDR3 DNA: TGTGCCAGCAGCCCCACCGCCGGGACAGGGGGCCCCCGTCGGTACGAGCAGTACTTC; CDR3 protein: CASSPTAGTGGPRRYEQYF
V gene: TRBV28; D gene: TRBD1; clone size: -; J gene: TRBJ1-5; CDR3 DNA: TGTGCCAGCAGTCCATTAGGACAGGGCAATCAGCCCCAGCATTTT; CDR3 protein: CASSPLGQGNQPQHF
V gene: TRBV14; D gene: -; clone size: -; J gene: TRBJ2-7; CDR3 DNA: TGTGCCAGCAGCCAGTATCCTCCGTGGGGGCCGACCTACGAGCAGTACTTC; CDR3 protein: CASSQYPPWGPTYEQYF
V gene: TRBV23-1; D gene: -; clone size: few; J gene: TRBJ2-7; CDR3 DNA: TGCGCCGCCGACTCCTACGAGCAGTACTTC; CDR3 protein: CAADSYEQYF
V gene: TRBV30; D gene: -; clone size: -; J gene: TRBJ1-1; CDR3 DNA: TGTGCCTGGAGTGACCTCCTGGAGGGCTACACTGAAGCTTTCTTT; CDR3 protein: CAWSDLLEGYTEAFF
V gene: TRBV10-3; D gene: TRBD1; clone size: -; J gene: TRBJ1-5; CDR3 DNA: TGTGCCATCAGTGAGTCTGGTTGGGACAGTTCTTTT; CDR3 protein: CAISESGWDSSF
V gene: TRBV9; D gene: -; clone size: -; J gene: TRBJ2-2; CDR3 DNA: TGTGCCAGCCGAGGGGAGGCGAACACCGGGGAGCTGTTTTTT; CDR3 protein: CASRGEANTGELFF
V gene: TRBV5-6; D gene: -; clone size: -; J gene: TRBJ2-1; CDR3 DNA: TGTGCCAGCAGCTTGGGGACTACCAATGAGCAGTTCTTC; CDR3 protein: CASSLGTTNEQFF
V gene: TRBV6-6; D gene: -; clone size: -; J gene: TRBJ2-5; CDR3 DNA: TGTGCCAGCAGGAAAGAGGCTCAAGAGACCCAGTACTTC; CDR3 protein: CASRKEAQETQYF
V gene: TRBV7-9; D gene: -; clone size: -; J gene: TRBJ2-1; CDR3 DNA: TGTGCCAGCAGCTTAGACTTGTACAATGAGCAGTTCTTC; CDR3 protein: CASSLDLYNEQFF
V gene: TRBV6-5; D gene: -; clone size: medium-sized; J gene: TRBJ2-1; CDR3 DNA: TGTGCCAGCAGTGTCGCGGAACCAGCCTACAATGAGCAGTTCTTC; CDR3 protein: CASSVAEPAYNEQFF
V gene: TRBV19; D gene: -; clone size: -; J gene: TRBJ2-2; CDR3 DNA: TGTGCCAGTAGTATGGACACCCGGGAGCTGTTTTTT; CDR3 protein: CASSMDTRELFF
V gene: TRBV6-5; D gene: -; clone size: -; J gene: TRBJ2-7; CDR3 DNA: TGTGCCAGCAGTTTGGGGCTCACCTACGAGCAGTACTTC; CDR3 protein: CASSLGLTYEQYF
V gene: TRBV4-1; D gene: -; clone size: -; J gene: TRBJ2-7; CDR3 DNA: TGCGCCAGCAGCGGAGGACCCGAGCAGTACTTC; CDR3 protein: CASSGGPEQYF
V gene: TRBV6-1; D gene: -; clone size: -; J gene: TRBJ2-1; CDR3 DNA: TGTGCCAGCCACCCGATCGAAAACAATGAGCAGTTCTTC; CDR3 protein: CASHPIENNEQFF
V gene: TRBV19; D gene: -; clone size: -; J gene: TRBJ2-2; CDR3 DNA: TGTGCCAGCAGTATACAGCTAGGGCAAACCGGGGAGCTGTTTTTT; CDR3 protein: CASSIQLGQTGELFF
V gene: TRBV19; D gene: -; clone size: -; J gene: TRBJ2-2; CDR3 DNA: TGTGCCAGTTCGTCATCGGGAATTGACACCGGGGAGCTGTTTTTT; CDR3 protein: CASSSSGIDTGELFF
V gene: TRBV30; D gene: -; clone size: -; J gene: TRBJ2-1; CDR3 DNA: TGTGCCTGCGCGACAGGATACAATGAGCAGTTCTTC; CDR3 protein: CACATGYNEQFF
V gene: TRBV5-4; D gene: -; clone size: -; J gene: TRBJ2-5; CDR3 DNA: TGTGCCAGCAGCTTGGCGGTCTTCCAAGAGACCCAGTACTTC; CDR3 protein: CASSLAVFQETQYF
V gene: TRBV5-1; D gene: -; clone size: -; J gene: TRBJ2-1; CDR3 DNA: TGCGCCAGCAAAGGGGAAGCTTACAATGAGCAGTTCTTC; CDR3 protein: CASKGEAYNEQFF
V gene: TRBV5-4; D gene: TRBD1; clone size: -; J gene: TRBJ1-5; CDR3 DNA: TGTGCCAGCATCGTGACAGGGAATGGGCGCAATCAGCCCCAGCATTTT; CDR3 protein: CASIVTGNGRNQPQHF
V gene: TRBV5-1; D gene: -; clone size: -; J gene: TRBJ1-2; CDR3 DNA: TGCGCCAGCACGATTGGGGACGGGGGTGGAGATGGCTACACCTTC; CDR3 protein: CASTIGDGGGDGYTF
V gene: TRBV6-1; D gene: -; clone size: medium-sized; J gene: TRBJ1-3; CDR3 DNA: TGTGCCAGCAGATATGTACAGGGCTCTGGAAACACCATATATTTT; CDR3 protein: CASRYVQGSGNTIYF